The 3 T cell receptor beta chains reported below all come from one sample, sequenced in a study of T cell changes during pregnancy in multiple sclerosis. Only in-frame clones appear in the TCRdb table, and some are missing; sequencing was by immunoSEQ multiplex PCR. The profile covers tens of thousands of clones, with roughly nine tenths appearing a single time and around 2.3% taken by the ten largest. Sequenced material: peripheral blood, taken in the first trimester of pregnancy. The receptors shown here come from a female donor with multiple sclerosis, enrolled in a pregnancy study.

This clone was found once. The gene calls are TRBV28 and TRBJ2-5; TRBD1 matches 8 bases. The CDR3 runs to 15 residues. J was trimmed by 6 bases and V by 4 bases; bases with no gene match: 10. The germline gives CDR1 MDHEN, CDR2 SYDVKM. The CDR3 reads CASSSQDRVVKTQYF. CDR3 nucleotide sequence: TGTGCCAGCAGTTCCCAGGACAGGGTAGTTAAGACCCAGTACTTC.

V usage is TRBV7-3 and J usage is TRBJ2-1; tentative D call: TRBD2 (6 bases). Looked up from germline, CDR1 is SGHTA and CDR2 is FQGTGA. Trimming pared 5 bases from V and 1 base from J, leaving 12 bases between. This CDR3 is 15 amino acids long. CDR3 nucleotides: TGTGCCAGCAGCCCCAGCGCGGGATCCTACAATGAGCAGTTCTTC. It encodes CASSPSAGSYNEQFF.

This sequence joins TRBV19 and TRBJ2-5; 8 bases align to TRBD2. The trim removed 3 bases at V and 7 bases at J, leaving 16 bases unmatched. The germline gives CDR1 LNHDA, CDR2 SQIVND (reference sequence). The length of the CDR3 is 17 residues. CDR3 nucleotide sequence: TGTGCCAGTAGTATTCGAGACCGGGGGGGACCTCCGGGGACCCAGTACTTC. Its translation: CASSIRDRGGPPGTQYF.